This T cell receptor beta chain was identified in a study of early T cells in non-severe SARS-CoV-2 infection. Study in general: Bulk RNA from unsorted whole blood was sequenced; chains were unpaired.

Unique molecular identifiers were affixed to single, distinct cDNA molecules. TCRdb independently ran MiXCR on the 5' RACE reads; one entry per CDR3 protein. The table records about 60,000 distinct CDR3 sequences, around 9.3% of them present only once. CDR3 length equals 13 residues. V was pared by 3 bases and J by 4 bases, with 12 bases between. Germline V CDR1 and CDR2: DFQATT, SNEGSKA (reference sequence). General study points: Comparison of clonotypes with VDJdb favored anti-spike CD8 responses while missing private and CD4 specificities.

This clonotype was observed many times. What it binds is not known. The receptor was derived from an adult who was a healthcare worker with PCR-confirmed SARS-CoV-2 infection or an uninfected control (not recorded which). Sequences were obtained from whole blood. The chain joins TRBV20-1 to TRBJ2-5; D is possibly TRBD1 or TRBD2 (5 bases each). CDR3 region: CSASGRDGETQYF. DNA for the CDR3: TGCAGTGCTAGTGGCAGGGACGGAGAGACCCAGTACTTC.